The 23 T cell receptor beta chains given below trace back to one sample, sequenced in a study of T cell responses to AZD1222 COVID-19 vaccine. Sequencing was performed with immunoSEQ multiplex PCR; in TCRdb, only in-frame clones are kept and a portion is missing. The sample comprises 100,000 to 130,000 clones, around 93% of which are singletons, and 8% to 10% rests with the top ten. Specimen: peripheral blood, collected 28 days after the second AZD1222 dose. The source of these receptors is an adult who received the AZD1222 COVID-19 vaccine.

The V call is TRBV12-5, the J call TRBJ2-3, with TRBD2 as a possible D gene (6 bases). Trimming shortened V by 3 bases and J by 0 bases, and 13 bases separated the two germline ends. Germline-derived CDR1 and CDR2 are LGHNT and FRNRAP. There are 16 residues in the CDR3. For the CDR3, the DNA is TGTGCTAGTGGTTTATTTGGCGGGACTAGCACAGATACGCAGTATTTT. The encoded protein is CASGLFGGTSTDTQYF.

CDR3 nucleotide sequence: TGTGCCAGCAGGTCCCAGAGGGACGAGCAGTACTTC. Translated: CASRSQRDEQYF. This chain links TRBV27 with TRBJ2-7; D perhaps matches TRBD2 (5 bases). This CDR3 spans 12 amino acids. V lost 6 bases and J lost 5, with 11 bases in between. From germline, CDR1 is MNHEY and CDR2 SMNVEV (reference sequence).

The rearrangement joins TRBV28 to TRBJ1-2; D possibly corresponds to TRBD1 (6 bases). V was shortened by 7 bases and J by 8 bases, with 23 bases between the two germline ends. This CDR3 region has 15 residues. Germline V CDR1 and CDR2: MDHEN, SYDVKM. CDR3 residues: CASTKTRGALRGYTF. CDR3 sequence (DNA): TGTGCCAGCACCAAAACCCGGGGGGCCCTCCGAGGCTACACCTTC.

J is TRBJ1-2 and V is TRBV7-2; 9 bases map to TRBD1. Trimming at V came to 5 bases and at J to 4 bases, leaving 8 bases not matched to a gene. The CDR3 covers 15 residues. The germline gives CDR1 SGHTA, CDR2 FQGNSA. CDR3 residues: CASSLGQGLIYGYTF. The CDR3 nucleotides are TGTGCCAGCAGCCTAGGACAGGGGTTGATCTATGGCTACACCTTC.

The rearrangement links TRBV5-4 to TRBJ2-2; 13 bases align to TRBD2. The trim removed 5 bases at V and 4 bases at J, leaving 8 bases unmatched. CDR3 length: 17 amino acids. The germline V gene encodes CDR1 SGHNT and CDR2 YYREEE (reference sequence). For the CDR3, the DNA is TGTGCCAGCAGACGAACTAGCGGGGGGGCGGCCACCGGGGAGCTGTTTTTT. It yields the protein CASRRTSGGAATGELFF.

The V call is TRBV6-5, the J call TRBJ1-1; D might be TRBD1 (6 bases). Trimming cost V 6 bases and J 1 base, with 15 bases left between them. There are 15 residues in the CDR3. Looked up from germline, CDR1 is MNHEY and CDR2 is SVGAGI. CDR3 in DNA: TGTGCCAGCAGCCGCTCATTGACAGGGAACACTGAAGCTTTCTTT. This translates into CASSRSLTGNTEAFF.

Here the CDR3 reads CASSMDLPPNEQYF. CDR3 in DNA: TGTGCCAGTAGTATGGACCTCCCCCCCAACGAGCAGTACTTC. The V call is TRBV19, the J call TRBJ2-7; no clear D. Looked up from germline, CDR1 is LNHDA and CDR2 is SQIVND (reference sequence). V was pared by 3 bases and J by 5 bases, with 14 bases between. This CDR3 is 14 amino acids long.

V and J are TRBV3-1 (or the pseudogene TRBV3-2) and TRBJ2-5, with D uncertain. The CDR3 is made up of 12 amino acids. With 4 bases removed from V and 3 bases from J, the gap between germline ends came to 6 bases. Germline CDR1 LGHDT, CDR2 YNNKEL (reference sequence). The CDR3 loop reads CASSPNEETQYF. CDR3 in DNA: TGTGCCAGCAGCCCAAATGAAGAGACCCAGTACTTC.

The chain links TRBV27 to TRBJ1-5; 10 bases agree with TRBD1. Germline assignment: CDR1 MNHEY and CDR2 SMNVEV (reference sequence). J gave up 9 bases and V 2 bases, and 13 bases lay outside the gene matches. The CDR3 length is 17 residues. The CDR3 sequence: CASSLTRTGGIPRPQHF. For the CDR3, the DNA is TGTGCCAGCAGTTTAACTCGGACAGGGGGTATACCGAGGCCCCAGCATTTT.

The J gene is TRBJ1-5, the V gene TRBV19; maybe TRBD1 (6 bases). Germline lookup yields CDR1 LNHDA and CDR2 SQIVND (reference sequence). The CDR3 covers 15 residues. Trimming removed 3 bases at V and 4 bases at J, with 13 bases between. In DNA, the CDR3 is TGTGCCAGTAGTATTCGACAGGCCCAGAATCAGCCCCAGCATTTT. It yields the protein CASSIRQAQNQPQHF. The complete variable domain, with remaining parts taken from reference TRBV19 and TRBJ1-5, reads DGGITQSPKYLFRKEGQNVTLSCEQNLNHDAMYWYRQDPGQGLRLIYYSQIVNDFQKGDIAEGYSVSREKKESFPLTVTSAQKNPTAFYLCASSIRQAQNQPQHFGDGTRLSIL.

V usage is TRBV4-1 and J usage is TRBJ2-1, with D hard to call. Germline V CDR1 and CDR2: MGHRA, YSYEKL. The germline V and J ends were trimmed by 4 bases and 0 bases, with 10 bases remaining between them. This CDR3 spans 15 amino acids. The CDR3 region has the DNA TGCGCCAGCAGCCCTCCGACCGGCTCCTACAATGAGCAGTTCTTC. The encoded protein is CASSPPTGSYNEQFF.

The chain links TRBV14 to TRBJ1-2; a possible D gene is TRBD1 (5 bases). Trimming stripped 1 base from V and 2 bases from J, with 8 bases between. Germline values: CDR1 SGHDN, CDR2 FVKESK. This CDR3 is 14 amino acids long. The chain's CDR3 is CASSQVDRNYGYTF. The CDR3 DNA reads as TGTGCCAGCAGCCAAGTAGACAGAAACTATGGCTACACCTTC.

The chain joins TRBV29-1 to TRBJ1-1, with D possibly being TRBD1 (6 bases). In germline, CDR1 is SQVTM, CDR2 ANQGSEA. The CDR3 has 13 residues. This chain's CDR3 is CSFRRGGDTEAFF. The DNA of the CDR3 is TGCAGTTTCCGGAGGGGGGGGGACACTGAAGCTTTCTTT.

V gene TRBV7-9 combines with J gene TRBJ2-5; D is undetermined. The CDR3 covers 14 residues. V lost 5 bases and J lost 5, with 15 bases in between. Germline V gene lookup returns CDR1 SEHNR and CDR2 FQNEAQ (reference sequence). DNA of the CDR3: TGTGCCAGCAGCCCCCCTTCCGGGTCGGAGACCCAGTACTTC. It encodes CASSPPSGSETQYF.

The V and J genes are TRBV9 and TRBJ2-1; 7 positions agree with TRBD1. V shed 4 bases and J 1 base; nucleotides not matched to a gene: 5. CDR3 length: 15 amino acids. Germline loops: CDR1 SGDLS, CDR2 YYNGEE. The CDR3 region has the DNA TGTGCCAGCAGCAAAGGGACAGCGTCCTACAATGAGCAGTTCTTC. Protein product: CASSKGTASYNEQFF.

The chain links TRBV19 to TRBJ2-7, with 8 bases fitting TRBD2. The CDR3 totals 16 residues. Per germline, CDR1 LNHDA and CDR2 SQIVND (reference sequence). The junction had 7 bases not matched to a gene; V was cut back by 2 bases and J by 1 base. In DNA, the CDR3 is TGTGCCAGTAGTATACAGACGGGACTAGTGTCCTACGAGCAGTACTTC. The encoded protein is CASSIQTGLVSYEQYF.

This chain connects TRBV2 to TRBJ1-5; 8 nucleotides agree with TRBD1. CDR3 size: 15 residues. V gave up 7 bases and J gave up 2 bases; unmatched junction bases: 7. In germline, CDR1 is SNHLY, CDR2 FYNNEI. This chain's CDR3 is CASKETGVGNQPQHF. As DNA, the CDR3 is TGTGCCAGCAAAGAGACAGGGGTGGGCAATCAGCCCCAGCATTTT.

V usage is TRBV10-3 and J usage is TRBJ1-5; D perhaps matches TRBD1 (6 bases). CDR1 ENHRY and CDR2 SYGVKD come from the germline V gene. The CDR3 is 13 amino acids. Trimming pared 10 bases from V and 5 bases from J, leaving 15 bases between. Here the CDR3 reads CATTGNRDQPQHF. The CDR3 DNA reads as TGTGCCACTACAGGAAACAGGGATCAGCCCCAGCATTTT.

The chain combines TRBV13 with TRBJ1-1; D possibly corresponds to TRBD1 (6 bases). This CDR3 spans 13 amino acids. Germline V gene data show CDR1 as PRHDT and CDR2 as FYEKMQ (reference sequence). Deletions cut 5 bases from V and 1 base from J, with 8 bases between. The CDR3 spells CASSAQGNTEAFF. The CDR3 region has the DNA TGTGCCAGCAGCGCACAGGGGAACACTGAAGCTTTCTTT.

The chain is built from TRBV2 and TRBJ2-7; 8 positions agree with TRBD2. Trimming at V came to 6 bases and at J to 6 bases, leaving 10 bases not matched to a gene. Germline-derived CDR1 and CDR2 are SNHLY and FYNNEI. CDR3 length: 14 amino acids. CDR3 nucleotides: TGTGCCAGCAGCCGAAGGACTAGCTTGGCCGAGCAGTACTTC. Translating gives CASSRRTSLAEQYF.

The CDR3 nucleotides read TGTGCCAGCAGTGATACTGGGAGGTCCTATAATTCACCCCTCCACTTT. Translated, it gives CASSDTGRSYNSPLHF. The chain is built from TRBV2 and TRBJ1-6; D is ambiguous. V lost 3 bases, J lost 1 base, and 10 bases lay in between. The CDR3 has 16 residues. From germline, CDR1 is SNHLY and CDR2 FYNNEI.

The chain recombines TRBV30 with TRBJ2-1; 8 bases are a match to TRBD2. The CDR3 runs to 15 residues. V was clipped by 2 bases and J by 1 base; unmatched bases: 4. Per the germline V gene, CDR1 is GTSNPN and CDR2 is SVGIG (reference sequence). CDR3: CAWSSGTSSYNEQFF. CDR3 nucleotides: TGTGCCTGGAGTTCCGGGACTAGTTCCTACAATGAGCAGTTCTTC.

DNA of the CDR3: TGTGCCAGCAGTGAGTTGTTGGTAGGATCCTACAATGAGCAGTTCTTC. Protein sequence: CASSELLVGSYNEQFF. The V call is TRBV6-1, the J call TRBJ2-1; D not certain. The CDR3 covers 16 residues. CDR1 is MNHNS and CDR2 is SASEGT in the germline V gene. The ends were cut back, 3 bases at V and 1 base at J, with 13 bases in the middle.